The clone carrying this TCR beta chain was seen only a few times. CDR1 and CDR2 from the germline V gene are ENHRY and SYGVKD. Between the trimmed V and J ends, which lost 0 bases and 5 bases, there was a span of 10 bases. CDR3 length: 14 amino acids. This sample was taken from a study of blood T cells in healthy people across ages. A second 7 to 11 cycle PCR used barcoded and J-beta primers. TCRdb itself ran the 5' RACE reads through MiXCR, one entry per CDR3 protein. The sample contains more than 1.4 million distinct CDR3 sequences, about 40% of which appear only once. This receptor was identified in a woman aged 18-29 years in good health. The V gene is TRBV10-3, the J gene TRBJ1-2; the D gene is possibly TRBD1 (6 bases). The sequenced sample consisted of blood. CDR3 coding DNA: TGTGCCATCAGTGAGTCGCGGACAGAATATGGCTACACCTTC. Translating gives CAISESRTEYGYTF.